Reported below is one TCR beta chain. The germline CDR1 and CDR2 sequences are WNHNN and SYGVQD (reference sequence). The CDR3 spans 16 residues. The V gene lost 0 bases and the J gene lost 1 base, with 12 bases spanning the gap. Assay used: immunoSEQ multiplex PCR; TCRdb lists only in-frame clones, some missing. The profile shows about 38,000 clones, 91% of them singletons. The data stem from a study of T cell changes during pregnancy in multiple sclerosis. The receptor comes from a female donor with multiple sclerosis, enrolled in a pregnancy study. The sequences come from CD8+ T cells from peripheral blood mononuclear cells, collected after pregnancy. V is TRBV10-1 and J is TRBJ2-5; a weak D match, TRBD2 (7 bases). For the CDR3, the DNA is TGCGCCAGCAGTGAGTCCGTGGGGGGGCCCCAAGAGACCCAGTACTTC. This encodes CASSESVGGPQETQYF.